These T cell receptor beta chains were read from a single sample in a study of persistence of HIV-infected CD4 T cells. Their target antigens are unknown. Only in-frame clones appear in the TCRdb table, and some are missing; sequencing was by immunoSEQ multiplex PCR. The sample lists about 36,000 clones, more than 75% seen once, with 5.4% in the top ten. The input for sequencing was cultured CD4+ T cells from PBMCs, taken from a patient who received antiretroviral therapy. The receptors were gathered from an adult with HIV. The donor label of this sample is uncertain. CDR3s include the opening cysteine and the closing phenylalanine or tryptophan. D genes are given only for firm matches. Clone size is stated in some rows and not others, as once, few, many or a class when expanded.

V	size	D	J	DNA	CDR3
TRBV6-5	NA	NA	TRBJ1-2	TGTGCCAGCAGTTATGGGACAAATTATGGCTACACCTTC	CASSYGTNYGYTF
TRBV6-6	NA	TRBD1	TRBJ2-3	TGTGCCAGCAGTTACGCGGACAGGGGGCTTATAGATACGCAGTATTTT	CASSYADRGLIDTQYF
TRBV2	NA	NA	TRBJ2-6	TGTGCCAGCAGTGAAGAAGGAGGAGTTGGTGGGGCCAACGTCCTGACTTTC	CASSEEGGVGGANVLTF
TRBV14	NA	NA	TRBJ1-2	TGTGCCAGCAGCCAAGGGGGGCGCGACTATGGCTACACCTTC	CASSQGGRDYGYTF
TRBV28	NA	NA	TRBJ2-2	TGTGCCAGCAGGCCTTGGAAGAGCACCGGGGAGCTGTTTTTT	CASRPWKSTGELFF
TRBV29-1	few	NA	TRBJ1-2	TGCAGCGTTAGGGCTCGAACTAACTATGGCTACACCTTC	CSVRARTNYGYTF
TRBV6-1	NA	NA	TRBJ1-2	TGTGCCAGCAGTGAAGCGGGTGAAGGCTATGGCTACACCTTC	CASSEAGEGYGYTF
TRBV10-2	NA	NA	TRBJ2-3	TGCGCCAGCAGTGAGCAGGGGACAGATACGCAGTATTTT	CASSEQGTDTQYF
TRBV5-1	NA	NA	TRBJ2-3	TGCGCCAGCAGCCCCAAGACAGATGGACTTGACAGCACAGATACGCAGTATTTT	CASSPKTDGLDSTDTQYF
TRBV7-7	NA	TRBD1	TRBJ2-7	TGTGCCAGCAGCCCAGGGACAGGGGCCGTAAACGAGCAGTACTTC	CASSPGTGAVNEQYF
TRBV5-4	once	TRBD1	TRBJ1-2	TGTGCCAGCAGCTTACCAACAGGGGGAAGTGGCTACACCTTC	CASSLPTGGSGYTF
TRBV6-5	NA	TRBD1	TRBJ1-5	TGTGCCAGCAGGGGAGGGGACAGGGGTAATCAGCCCCAGCATTTT	CASRGGDRGNQPQHF
TRBV10-3	NA	NA	TRBJ2-3	TGTGCCATCAGTGAGTCTCTAGCAGCCATTACAGATACGCAGTATTTT	CAISESLAAITDTQYF
TRBV28	few	NA	TRBJ1-4	TGTGCCAGCAGTCGGGGAGGCTCCCTTGTTAATGAAAAACTGTTTTTT	CASSRGGSLVNEKLFF
TRBV12-2	few	NA	TRBJ2-7	TGTGCAAGTCGCTCACACCGGGACAGGCCCCGGGTGCAGTACTTC	CASRSHRDRPRVQYF
TRBV15	NA	NA	TRBJ2-1	TGTGCCACCAGCAGAGGACGCTCGTCCTTCTCCTACAATGAGCAGTTCTTC	CATSRGRSSFSYNEQFF
TRBV5-1	NA	NA	TRBJ2-3	TGCGCCAGCAGGGATAAGAGTGCAGATACGCAGTATTTT	CASRDKSADTQYF
TRBV7-9	NA	NA	TRBJ1-1	TGTGCCAGCCGCTGGGGGGGCAACACTGAAGCTTTCTTT	CASRWGGNTEAFF
TRBV12-5	NA	NA	TRBJ1-1	TGTGCTAGTGGTTTGGAGAACAGGGCTAGGGCTTTCTTT	CASGLENRARAFF
TRBV7-9	NA	NA	TRBJ1-1	TGTGCCAGCAGCCCGAACGGGGCGGCGAATACTGAAGCTTTCTTT	CASSPNGAANTEAFF
TRBV3-1/TRBV3-2	NA	NA	TRBJ2-6	TGTGCCAGCAGAAACCTGACAGGTTCGCCTGGGGCCAACGTCCTGACTTTC	CASRNLTGSPGANVLTF
TRBV7-9	NA	NA	TRBJ2-3	TGTGCCAGCAGCCGAGACCTAGCCGGGTCAGATACGCAGTATTTT	CASSRDLAGSDTQYF
TRBV10-2	NA	NA	TRBJ1-1	TGCGCCAGCAAGGGTCAGGTCATGAACACTGAAGCTTTCTTT	CASKGQVMNTEAFF
TRBV27	NA	NA	TRBJ1-4	TGTGCCAGCAGTTTACATTACGGACCGAATGAAAAACTGTTTTTT	CASSLHYGPNEKLFF
TRBV28	once	NA	TRBJ1-2	TGTGCCAGCAGAGAAACCGCTAACTATGGCTACACCTTC	CASRETANYGYTF
TRBV5-4	NA	NA	TRBJ2-3	TGTGCCAGCAGTCCCGGACGGGACACAGATACGCAGTATTTT	CASSPGRDTDTQYF
TRBV7-8	NA	TRBD1	TRBJ1-5	TGTGCCAGCAGCTTCTGGACAGGGTGGGATAGCGTTGAGCCCCAGCATTTT	CASSFWTGWDSVEPQHF
TRBV6-5	NA	NA	TRBJ2-5	TGTGCCAGCCAAAAAGGCCGGTTAGAGACCCAGTACTTC	CASQKGRLETQYF
TRBV15	NA	NA	TRBJ1-1	TGTGCCACCAGCAGAAAAGGGACAAAGACTGAAGCTTTCTTT	CATSRKGTKTEAFF
TRBV5-1	NA	NA	TRBJ1-1	TGCGCCAGCAGCCTGCCGGCTTTCTTT	CASSLPAFF
TRBV5-1	NA	NA	TRBJ2-2	TGCGCCAGCAGACCCGGCTTAAGTTCGAACACCGGGGAGCTGTTTTTT	CASRPGLSSNTGELFF
TRBV28	once	NA	TRBJ1-2	TGTGCCAGCAGACCCGGGGTCACGTATGGCTACACCTTC	CASRPGVTYGYTF
TRBV29-1	NA	NA	TRBJ2-3	TGCAGCGGACTAGACCACACAGATACGCAGTATTTT	CSGLDHTDTQYF
TRBV2	NA	TRBD1	TRBJ2-7	TGTGCCAGCAGAGGGACAGGTTTGGGGGAGCAGTACTTC	CASRGTGLGEQYF
TRBV2	NA	NA	TRBJ1-1	TGTGCCAGCAGACCGGACACTTTGAACACTGAAGCTTTCTTT	CASRPDTLNTEAFF
TRBV7-9	few	TRBD1	TRBJ2-3	TGTGCCAGCAGCGTACTACAGGGGGGATTTACAGATACGCAGTATTTT	CASSVLQGGFTDTQYF
TRBV2	NA	NA	TRBJ2-7	TGTGCCAGCAACCCACAGGGAAGTAGTGACGAGCAGTACTTC	CASNPQGSSDEQYF
TRBV19	NA	NA	TRBJ1-2	TGTGCCAGTTATGAGCCCAACTATGGCTACACCTTC	CASYEPNYGYTF